The next 5 T cell receptor beta chains were all read from a single sample in a study of blood T cell repertoires in COVID-19. This table comes from immunoSEQ multiplex PCR, and its TCRdb copy is limited to in-frame clones, with some not included. This sample has roughly 70,000 clones; around nine tenths occur once, and the top ten carry 7.5% to 9.5%. Sequenced input: peripheral blood. These receptors were collected from a human donor in a cohort sampled during active COVID-19.

The V and J genes are TRBV4-2 and TRBJ1-6; D is perhaps TRBD1 (5 bases). V was pared by 2 bases and J by 6 bases, with 14 bases between. Per germline, CDR1 LGHNA and CDR2 YNFKEQ. The CDR3 contains 16 residues. The CDR3 bases are TGTGCCAGCAGCCAACGGGGGTCACCTCGTAATTCACCCCTCCACTTT. This sequence encodes CASSQRGSPRNSPLHF.

This chain links TRBV27 with TRBJ1-4; D unclear. The CDR3 extends over 15 amino acids. Trimming stripped 6 bases from V and 8 bases from J, with 19 bases between. CDR1 MNHEY and CDR2 SMNVEV come from the germline V gene (reference sequence). This CDR3 reads CASSLLPIKTEKLFF. The CDR3 DNA sequence: TGTGCCAGCAGCCTACTGCCGATAAAGACAGAAAAACTGTTTTTT.

Here the CDR3 reads CAWSAGTGEGKLFF. The CDR3 DNA follows: TGTGCCTGGAGTGCCGGGACAGGGGAGGGCAAACTGTTTTTT. This chain uses TRBV30 with TRBJ1-4; TRBD1 aligns across 10 bases. Germline-derived CDR1 and CDR2 are GTSNPN and SVGIG (reference sequence). The CDR3 totals 14 residues. Trimming took 1 base from V and 11 from J; bases not matched to a gene: 7.

The chain couples TRBV5-6 to TRBJ1-1; D is perhaps TRBD1 (5 bases). CDR3 length: 14 residues. CDR1 is SGHDT, CDR2 YYEEEE, per germline. V lost 1 base and J lost 5, with 12 bases in between. CDR3 bases: TGTGCCAGCAGCTTGTCGGGGGAAGGTACTGAAGCTTTCTTT. It is translated as CASSLSGEGTEAFF.

V gene TRBV25-1 combines with J gene TRBJ2-7, with TRBD1 matching 7 bases. The V and J ends lost 4 bases and 6 bases, in that order; junction bases with no gene match: 6. Germline CDR1 is MGHDK and CDR2 is SYGVNS. The CDR3 has 13 residues. The DNA for the CDR3 is TGTGCCAGCAGTGGAAGGACAGGACCCGAGCAGTACTTC. Amino acids: CASSGRTGPEQYF.